This paragraph covers one T cell receptor beta chain sequence. The antigen remains undetermined. In TCRdb, the reads were re-called with MiXCR into one record per CDR3 protein. The sample has a few hundred thousand distinct CDR3 sequences; under 45% are singletons. The data belong to a study of T cell repertoires in cytomegalovirus infection. The CDR3 runs 15 residues. Trimming stripped 3 bases from V and 1 base from J, with 12 bases between. Germline CDR1 and CDR2: MNHEY and SVGAGI. This clonotype originated in a human donor in good health (CMV status not recorded). Some clones in this sample may be carry-over from other donors' samples. Sequenced material: cultured PBMCs, taken from culture after CMV antigen stimulation. This chain uses TRBV6-5 with TRBJ2-5; perhaps TRBD2 as D (6 bases). The CDR3 region is CASSYSAGTQETQYF. Written as DNA, the CDR3 is TGTGCCAGCAGTTATTCGGCGGGAACCCAAGAGACCCAGTACTTC.